This TCR beta chain originates from a study of CD8 T cells in Susac syndrome. Study overall: At the time their blood was drawn, patients with Susac syndrome were either therapy-naive, on corticosteroids (with some of them also receiving intravenous immunoglobulin), or on intravenous immunoglobulin alone.

Sequencing of TCR beta was performed on blood CD8+ T cells and on blood CD4+ T cells. From germline, CDR1 is DFQATT and CDR2 SNEGSKA (reference sequence). This CDR3 has 13 amino acids. V lost 6 bases and J lost 4; bases outside the gene matches: 8. Reverse transcription of about 0.5 to 1 ug RNA used random hexamers. Amplification of TCR beta CDR3 spanned 54 Vbeta and 13 Jbeta via immunoSEQ multiplex PCR. TCRdb re-called the immunoSEQ multiplex PCR reads with MiXCR, one entry per CDR3 protein. The profile shows more than 110,000 distinct CDR3 sequences, around 93% of them singletons. The sequencing sample was made of CD4+ T cells from PBMCs. The clonotype comes from a human donor with Susac syndrome. The chain has TRBV20-1 and TRBJ1-2; 7 bases map to TRBD1. The CDR3 bases are TGCAGTGCGCGTACAGGGGAGGGCTATGGCTACACCTTC. Protein: CSARTGEGYGYTF.